This entry is about one T cell receptor (beta chain). These data originate in a study of blood T cell repertoires in COVID-19. Study-wide background: COVID-19 samples collected from the United States, Italy and Spain covered acute and convalescent phases. PBMCs, B-cell-depleted T cells, or T cells were the source of the cDNA or gDNA that made up the material.

Germline CDR1 MNHNS, CDR2 SASEGT. CDR3 length: 12 amino acids. Trimming removed 2 bases at V and 4 bases at J, with 3 bases between. In the original workflow: Reference gene primers were amplified, and this amplification served to estimate nucleated cell counts. The data were produced by immunoSEQ multiplex PCR, yet TCRdb's version contains in-frame clones alone and is incomplete. The V and J calls and clone size come from that table; D and trimming were worked out from the DNA. The sample shows 150,000 to 160,000 clones, around 90% of them seen only once. The sample was peripheral blood. The rearrangement links TRBV6-1 to TRBJ1-5; D is unresolved. The TCR sequence derives from a man aged 50 or older with acute or convalescent COVID-19. The CDR3 loop reads CASSETNQPQHF. In DNA, the CDR3 is TGTGCCAGCAGTGAAACTAATCAGCCCCAGCATTTT.